This T cell receptor (beta chain) was sequenced for a study of T cells in localized non-small cell lung cancer. Study-wide results and caveats: Uninvolved adjacent lung had the highest recorded T cell clonality, with tumor below it. Appearance in adjacent lung was seen for a median approximately 59 of the top 100 tumor clones. Higher blood T cell density went with longer overall survival.

In regard to this clone: The target antigen is unknown.

The germline V gene has CDR1 LNHDA and CDR2 SQIVND (reference sequence). CDR3 length equals 15 residues. The germline V and J ends were trimmed by 2 bases and 3 bases, with 8 bases remaining between them. Method: immunoSEQ multiplex PCR; TCRdb's copy keeps in-frame clones and lacks some. This sample has 45,000 to 70,000 clones, with 86% found just once. The sequenced sample was peripheral blood, obtained before any cancer treatment. This receptor was identified in a woman aged 35-75 years with stage I lung adenocarcinoma. The rearrangement uses TRBV19 and TRBJ1-6; no reliable D call. CDR3 DNA: TGTGCCAGTAGTATAAACCGAGACTATAATTCACCCCTCCACTTT. Residues: CASSINRDYNSPLHF. Drawing the rest from reference TRBV19 and TRBJ1-6, the complete variable domain is DGGITQSPKYLFRKEGQNVTLSCEQNLNHDAMYWYRQDPGQGLRLIYYSQIVNDFQKGDIAEGYSVSREKKESFPLTVTSAQKNPTAFYLCASSINRDYNSPLHFGNGTRLTVT.